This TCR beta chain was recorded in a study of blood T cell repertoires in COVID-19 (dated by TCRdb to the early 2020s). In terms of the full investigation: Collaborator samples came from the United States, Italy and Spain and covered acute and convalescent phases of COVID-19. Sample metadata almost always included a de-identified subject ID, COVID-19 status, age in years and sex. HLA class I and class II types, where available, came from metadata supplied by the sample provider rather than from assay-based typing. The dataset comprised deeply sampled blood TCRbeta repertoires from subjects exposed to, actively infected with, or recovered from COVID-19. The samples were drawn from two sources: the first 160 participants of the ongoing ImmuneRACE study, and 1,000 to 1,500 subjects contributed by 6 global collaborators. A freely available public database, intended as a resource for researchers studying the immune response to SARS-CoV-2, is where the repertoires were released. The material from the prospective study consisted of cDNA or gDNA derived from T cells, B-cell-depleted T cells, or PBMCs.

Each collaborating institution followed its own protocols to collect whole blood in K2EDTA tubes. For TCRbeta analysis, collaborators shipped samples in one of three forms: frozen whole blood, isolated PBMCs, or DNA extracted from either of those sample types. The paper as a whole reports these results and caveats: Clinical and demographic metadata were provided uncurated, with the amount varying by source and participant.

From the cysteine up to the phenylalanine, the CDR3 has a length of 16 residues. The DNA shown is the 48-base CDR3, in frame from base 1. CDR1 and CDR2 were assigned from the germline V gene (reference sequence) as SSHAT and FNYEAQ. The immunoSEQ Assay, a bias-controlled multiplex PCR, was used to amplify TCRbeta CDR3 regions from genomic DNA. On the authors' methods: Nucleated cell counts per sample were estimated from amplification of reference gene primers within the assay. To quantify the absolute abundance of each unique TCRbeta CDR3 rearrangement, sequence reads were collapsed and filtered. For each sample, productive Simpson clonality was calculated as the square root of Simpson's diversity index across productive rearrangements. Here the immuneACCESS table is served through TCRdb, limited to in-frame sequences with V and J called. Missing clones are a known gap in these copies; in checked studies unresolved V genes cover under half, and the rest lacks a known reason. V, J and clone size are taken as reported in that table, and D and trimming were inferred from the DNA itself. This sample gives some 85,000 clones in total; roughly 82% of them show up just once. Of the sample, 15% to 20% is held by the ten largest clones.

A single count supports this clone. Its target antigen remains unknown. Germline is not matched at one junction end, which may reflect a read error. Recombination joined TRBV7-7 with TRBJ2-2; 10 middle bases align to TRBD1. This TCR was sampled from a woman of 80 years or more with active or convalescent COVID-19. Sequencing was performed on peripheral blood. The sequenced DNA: TGTGCTAGCAGCTTACTCGGACAGGGGGGTACCGGGGAGCTGTTTTTT. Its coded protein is CASSLLGQGGTGELFF.